Below, 27 T cell receptor beta chains from the same sample are listed, as sequenced in a study of T cell repertoires in cytomegalovirus infection. TCRdb independently ran MiXCR on the reads; one entry per CDR3 protein. The repertoire holds 200,000 to 300,000 distinct CDR3 sequences, with approximately 13% as singletons. Source material: PBMCs. These TCRs come from a human donor in good health (CMV status not recorded). Some clones in this sample may be carry-over from other donors' samples.

The chain uses TRBV19 and TRBJ2-7; 8 bases map to TRBD2. The ends lost 4 bases at V and 3 bases at J; junction bases unmatched: 5. Germline-derived CDR1 and CDR2 are LNHDA and SQIVND (reference sequence). The CDR3 loop spans 14 amino acids. In nucleotides, the CDR3 is TGTGCCAGTAGTACCCGGGAGGGCCTCTACGAGCAGTACTTC. It is translated as CASSTREGLYEQYF.

This clonotype was observed many times. V usage is TRBV28 and J usage is TRBJ2-1, with TRBD2 matching over 9 bases. This CDR3 comprises 11 residues. V lost 9 bases to trimming and J lost 13 bases; unmatched junction nucleotides: 7. From germline, CDR1 is MDHEN and CDR2 SYDVKM. CDR3 in amino acids: CASTGTSIQFF. CDR3 DNA: TGTGCCAGTACCGGGACTAGCATCCAGTTCTTC. The whole variable domain, remainder taken from reference TRBV28 and TRBJ2-1, is DVKVTQSSRYLVKRTGEKVFLECVQDMDHENMFWYRQDPGLGLRLIYFSYDVKMKEKGDIPEGYSVSREKKERFSLILESASTNQTSMYLCASTGTSIQFFGPGTRLTVL.

This clonotype has more than one count but fewer than ten. The chain combines TRBV7-9 with TRBJ1-1, with D tentatively TRBD1 (6 bases). V dropped 2 bases and J dropped 4 bases, with 11 bases sitting between them. The length of the CDR3 is 14 residues. Germline V gene sequence: CDR1 SEHNR, CDR2 FQNEAQ (reference sequence). CDR3: CASSLQGIITEAFF. DNA of the CDR3: TGTGCCAGCAGCTTACAGGGGATTATCACTGAAGCTTTCTTT.

This clonotype has at least ten counts. The CDR3 reads CASTLSPSRAEAFF. The DNA for the CDR3 is TGTGCCAGCACCCTATCCCCCTCCCGGGCCGAAGCTTTCTTT. This chain links TRBV6-2 or TRBV6-3 with TRBJ1-1; no clear D. Germline values: CDR1 MNHEY, CDR2 SVGEGT. Trimming removed 7 bases at V and 8 bases at J, with 20 bases between. The CDR3 consists of 14 residues.

In DNA, the CDR3 is TGTGCCAGCAGCCAGAGGTCCCGGCTTGGACTAGCGGGAGGAGTCTCGCCAGATACGCAGTATTTT. Protein sequence: CASSQRSRLGLAGGVSPDTQYF. The chain carries TRBV3-1 and TRBJ2-3; 14 nucleotides line up with TRBD2. The trim removed 3 bases at V and 4 bases at J, leaving 21 bases unmatched. Germline CDR1 LGHDT, CDR2 YNNKEL (reference sequence). The CDR3 has 22 amino acids.

This clonotype was seen ten or more times. The chain combines TRBV29-1 with TRBJ2-5; D gene uncertain. The CDR3 runs to 12 residues. The germline CDR1 and CDR2 sequences are SQVTM and ANQGSEA. V was shortened by 1 base and J by 2 bases, with 5 bases between the two germline ends. This chain's CDR3 is CSVEVQQETQYF. The DNA of the CDR3 is TGCAGCGTTGAAGTGCAACAAGAGACCCAGTACTTC.

This clonotype was observed at least ten times. The chain links TRBV14 to TRBJ1-1, with a possible D match to TRBD1 (5 bases). The V gene lost 1 base and the J gene lost 0 bases, with 12 bases spanning the gap. The germline V gene encodes CDR1 SGHDN and CDR2 FVKESK. The CDR3 consists of 16 residues. The CDR3 here is CASSQVAGTLNTEAFF. The CDR3 DNA sequence: TGTGCCAGCAGCCAAGTTGCAGGGACGTTGAACACTGAAGCTTTCTTT.

The sample holds many counts of this clonotype. The gene calls are TRBV7-2 and TRBJ2-7, with D possibly being TRBD2 (6 bases). CDR3 length: 14 amino acids. V gave up 5 bases and J gave up 3 bases, with 14 bases separating them. The germline CDR1 and CDR2 sequences are SGHTA and FQGNSA. As DNA, the CDR3 is TGTGCCAGCAGCGCCGGTGCGGGGTTCTACGAGCAGTACTTC. It yields the protein CASSAGAGFYEQYF. Complete variable domain (other parts from reference TRBV7-2 and TRBJ2-7): GAGVSQSPSNKVTEKGKDVELRCDPISGHTALYWYRQSLGQGLEFLIYFQGNSAPDKSGLPSDRFSAERTGGSVSTLTIQRTQQEDSAVYLCASSAGAGFYEQYFGPGTRLTVT.

The rearrangement joins TRBV6-8 to TRBJ2-1, with D tentatively TRBD1 (5 bases). The V end lost 7 bases, the J end lost 4 bases, and 11 bases lay between the germline ends. CDR1 is MNHGY, CDR2 SAAAGT, per germline. The CDR3 contains 13 residues. As DNA, the CDR3 is TGTGCCAGCAAACCAGGGTTTTACAATGAGCAGTTCTTC. Encoded protein: CASKPGFYNEQFF.

This clonotype was seen ten or more times. V is TRBV4-1 and J is TRBJ2-3; TRBD2 matches at 12 bases. Unmatched junction bases numbered 9, after V lost 4 bases and J lost 4 bases. CDR1 is MGHRA, CDR2 YSYEKL, per germline. The CDR3 is 17 residues long. For the CDR3, the DNA is TGCGCCAGCAGCCCCTCTGAACTAGCGGGGGGCCCAGATACGCAGTATTTT. It specifies CASSPSELAGGPDTQYF.

This clonotype was counted only a few times. The J gene is TRBJ2-3, the V gene TRBV6-1, with a weak D call TRBD1 (5 bases). Germline V gene sequence: CDR1 MNHNS, CDR2 SASEGT. The CDR3 spans 14 residues. V was clipped by 3 bases and J by 6 bases, with 13 bases between them. This CDR3 is CASSETVTVDTQYF. CDR3 coding DNA: TGTGCCAGCAGTGAGACAGTTACGGTGGATACGCAGTATTTT.

This clonotype was seen only a few times. The V call is TRBV19, the J call TRBJ2-7; 7 bases are shared with TRBD1. The CDR3 totals 14 residues. Germline V CDR1 and CDR2: LNHDA, SQIVND (reference sequence). V dropped 4 bases and J dropped 7; count of bases not matched to a gene: 10. CDR3 sequence reads: CASSSRDRLREQYF. The CDR3 coding sequence is TGTGCCAGTAGTAGCCGGGACAGATTACGAGAGCAGTACTTC.

The chain has TRBV6-5 and TRBJ2-7, with 9 bases matching TRBD2. Germline loops: CDR1 MNHEY, CDR2 SVGAGI. Trimming at V came to 7 bases and at J to 0 bases, leaving 1 base not matched to a gene. The CDR3 is 13 residues long. The CDR3 loop reads CASTSGNSYEQYF. The CDR3 bases are TGTGCCAGCACTAGCGGGAACTCCTACGAGCAGTACTTC.

This clonotype was counted a few times. This chain links TRBV12-3 or TRBV12-4 with TRBJ1-1, with D tentatively TRBD1 (6 bases). The CDR3 contains 13 residues. V was clipped by 7 bases and J by 4 bases, with 13 bases between them. CDR3 nucleotides: TGTGCCAGCAAATCCTCCAGGGGCACTGAAGCTTTCTTT. Translated, it gives CASKSSRGTEAFF.

This clonotype showed up just a few times. The chain combines TRBV14 with TRBJ1-5; TRBD1 aligns across 7 bases. V was pared by 4 bases and J by 0 bases, with 9 bases of the junction left unmatched. Germline V gene data show CDR1 as SGHDN and CDR2 as FVKESK. The CDR3 contains 17 residues. CDR3 region: CASSPRDRGYSNQPQHF. CDR3 nucleotides: TGTGCCAGCAGCCCTCGGGACAGAGGATATAGCAATCAGCCCCAGCATTTT.

The chain uses TRBV7-6 and TRBJ2-3; D ambiguous. CDR3 length equals 13 residues. Looked up from germline, CDR1 is SGHVS and CDR2 is FNYEAQ. V dropped 5 bases and J dropped 2 bases, with 8 bases sitting between them. Written as DNA, the CDR3 is TGTGCCAGCAGCGGGGTGAACACAGATACGCAGTATTTT. Its translation is CASSGVNTDTQYF.

Only a few counts were recorded for this clonotype. The CDR3 nucleotides read TGCAGCGTTGAAGGGGCTAGCGGGAGGGTTAATGAGCAGTTCTTC. It encodes CSVEGASGRVNEQFF. This chain connects TRBV29-1 to TRBJ2-1; 12 bases are shared with TRBD2. Looked up from germline, CDR1 is SQVTM and CDR2 is ANQGSEA. V lost 1 base and J lost 7; bases outside the gene matches: 5. The CDR3 has 15 amino acids.

This clonotype was counted many times. CDR3 loop: CASSGKGGGNAGYTF. DNA of the CDR3: TGTGCCAGCAGCGGAAAGGGGGGGGGTAATGCTGGCTACACCTTC. The rearrangement uses TRBV6-1 and TRBJ1-2; D is possibly TRBD1 (6 bases). The CDR3 has 15 amino acids. V was cut by 6 bases and J by 7 bases, with 21 bases left in between. Germline lookup yields CDR1 MNHNS and CDR2 SASEGT.

In this sample, this clonotype turned up a few times. The V call is TRBV5-1, the J call TRBJ2-7; 8 nucleotides match TRBD1. The CDR3 runs to 14 residues. CDR1 is SGHRS, CDR2 YFSETQ, per germline. After removal of 4 bases from V and 6 bases from J, the junction contained 9 bases not matched to a gene. The CDR3: CASSRETTGGEQYF. In DNA form, the CDR3 reads TGCGCCAGCAGCCGCGAAACCACAGGGGGCGAGCAGTACTTC.

This clonotype was observed at least ten times. The chain carries TRBV7-9 and TRBJ1-2; TRBD1 might be the D (6 bases). V shed 5 bases and J shed 6 bases, with 13 bases lying between them. Germline V lookup: CDR1 SEHNR, CDR2 FQNEAQ (reference sequence). The CDR3 sequence is 13 residues long. The CDR3 sequence is CASSRGQGNGYTF. The DNA of the CDR3 is TGTGCCAGCAGCCGGGGGCAGGGGAATGGCTACACCTTC.

This clonotype was counted only a few times. The chain carries TRBV11-2 and TRBJ2-3; weak D call: TRBD1 (5 bases). Deletions cut 5 bases from V and 0 bases from J, with 12 bases between. The germline CDR1 and CDR2 sequences are SGHAT and FQNNGV. The CDR3 has 15 residues. The CDR3 sequence is CASSTDSPSTDTQYF. In DNA, the CDR3 is TGTGCCAGCAGCACTGACAGCCCTAGCACAGATACGCAGTATTTT.

This clonotype has at least ten counts. The chain combines TRBV7-6 with TRBJ2-1; 7 nucleotides align to TRBD2. The length of the CDR3 is 17 residues. From germline, CDR1 is SGHVS and CDR2 FNYEAQ. Trimming cost V 1 base and J 6 bases; bases outside gene matches: 12. CDR3 nucleotide sequence: TGTGCCAGCAGCTTAGGGGGGGGACCCGGAGGAAGCAATGAGCAGTTCTTC. Translated: CASSLGGGPGGSNEQFF.

This clonotype was seen repeatedly, ten times or more. The chain employs TRBV7-9 and TRBJ1-1; D is uncertain. CDR3 size: 13 residues. The V gene lost 5 bases and the J gene lost 5 bases, with 12 bases spanning the gap. Germline V gene lookup returns CDR1 SEHNR and CDR2 FQNEAQ (reference sequence). In nucleotides, the CDR3 is TGTGCCAGCAGCAAGAGCGAAGTTACTGAAGCTTTCTTT. Protein product: CASSKSEVTEAFF.

This clonotype was seen more than once but under ten times. This rearrangement joins TRBV28 to TRBJ2-7; no clear D. This CDR3 contains 13 residues. Trimming shortened V by 5 bases and J by 2 bases, and 10 bases separated the two germline ends. Germline CDR1 MDHEN, CDR2 SYDVKM. The CDR3: CASSRGPTYEQYF. In nucleotides, the CDR3 is TGTGCCAGCAGTAGAGGCCCAACCTACGAGCAGTACTTC. Filled out from reference TRBV28 and TRBJ2-7, the complete variable domain reads DVKVTQSSRYLVKRTGEKVFLECVQDMDHENMFWYRQDPGLGLRLIYFSYDVKMKEKGDIPEGYSVSREKKERFSLILESASTNQTSMYLCASSRGPTYEQYFGPGTRLTVT.

This clonotype has a handful of counts. The rearrangement links TRBV20-1 to TRBJ2-3, with 8 bases lining up with TRBD2. CDR1 and CDR2 from the germline V gene are DFQATT and SNEGSKA (reference sequence). V trimming: 2 bases; J trimming: 6 bases; junction bases outside the gene matches: 7. CDR3 size: 14 residues. The CDR3 DNA reads TGCAGTGCTAGAAGGCGGGGGGTCCGGGATACGCAGTATTTT. Its protein product is CSARRRGVRDTQYF.

The J gene is TRBJ1-2, the V gene TRBV9, with D maybe TRBD1 (6 bases). CDR1 is SGDLS, CDR2 YYNGEE, per germline. The V end lost 3 bases, the J end lost 2 bases, and 14 bases lay between the germline ends. The CDR3 totals 15 residues. The CDR3 nucleotides are TGTGCCAGCAGCGCGGGGGGGGGGGCGAACTATGGCTACACCTTC. Amino acid sequence: CASSAGGGANYGYTF.

This clonotype has ten or more counts. V usage is TRBV19 and J usage is TRBJ2-1, with D perhaps matching TRBD2 (6 bases). The CDR3 extends over 15 amino acids. CDR1 is LNHDA and CDR2 is SQIVND in the germline V gene (reference sequence). V was clipped by 7 bases and J by 2 bases, with 15 bases between them. Here the CDR3 DNA reads TGTGCCAGTAAAAATGGGGGAGGAACCTACAATGAGCAGTTCTTC. Encoded protein: CASKNGGGTYNEQFF.